The 6 T cell receptor beta chains below all came from one sample that was sequenced in a study of technical replicates of blood from a few donors. Sequencing used immunoSEQ multiplex PCR; TCRdb keeps in-frame clones, though not all of them. Here the sample spans tens of thousands of clones, 95% to 98% being singletons. Source material: T cells isolated from PBMCs. Receptors originate from a human donor in good health.

The V gene is TRBV7-9, the J gene TRBJ1-2, with 8 bases aligning to TRBD1. Germline CDR1 and CDR2: SEHNR and FQNEAQ (reference sequence). The length of the CDR3 is 15 residues. Trimming removed 5 bases from V and 4 bases from J; junction bases left unmatched: 9. CDR3 bases: TGTGCCAGCAGCGGCCGGGACAGGATGTTCTATGGCTACACCTTC. It codes for CASSGRDRMFYGYTF.

The chain recombines TRBV19 with TRBJ1-2, with D hard to call. The V end lost 7 bases, the J end lost 8 bases, and 11 bases lay between the germline ends. Germline CDR1 and CDR2: LNHDA and SQIVND (reference sequence). The CDR3 has 11 residues. The CDR3 reads CASKAGSGYTF. For the CDR3, the DNA is TGTGCCAGTAAAGCCGGGAGCGGCTACACCTTC.

The chain recombines TRBV7-9 with TRBJ2-1, with TRBD2 matching 9 bases. Looked up from germline, CDR1 is SEHNR and CDR2 is FQNEAQ (reference sequence). The CDR3 is made up of 15 amino acids. J was trimmed by 9 bases and V by 3 bases; bases with no gene match: 9. Here the CDR3 DNA reads TGTGCCAGCAGCTTTCCAAGGCTAGCGGGGCTTGAGCAGTTCTTC. Its protein product is CASSFPRLAGLEQFF.

The chain employs TRBV6-5 and TRBJ2-1, with TRBD2 matching over 11 bases. Unmatched junction bases numbered 5, after V lost 2 bases and J lost 5 bases. Germline-derived CDR1 and CDR2 are MNHEY and SVGAGI. CDR3 length equals 16 residues. CDR3 region: CASSYLSGRANNEQFF. CDR3 nucleotides: TGTGCCAGCAGTTACCTTAGCGGGAGGGCAAACAATGAGCAGTTCTTC.

The chain has TRBV7-2 and TRBJ1-5; D is ambiguous. The CDR3 is 16 residues long. Per germline, CDR1 SGHTA and CDR2 FQGNSA. The V end lost 5 bases, the J end lost 1 base, and 15 bases lay between the germline ends. CDR3 nucleotide sequence: TGTGCCAGCAGCCGCAGACCCGGGAGCAGCAATCAGCCCCAGCATTTT. Amino acids: CASSRRPGSSNQPQHF.

The chain joins TRBV5-4 to TRBJ1-1, with no clear D. Germline lookup yields CDR1 SGHNT and CDR2 YYREEE (reference sequence). The CDR3 totals 14 residues. V lost 5 bases and J 5 bases, leaving 16 bases between the germline ends. CDR3 sequence: CASSYGRSRTEAFF. The CDR3 DNA is TGTGCCAGCAGTTACGGGAGAAGTCGGACTGAAGCTTTCTTT.